What follows describes a single T cell receptor (beta chain). This entry comes from a study of blood T cell repertoires in COVID-19. The repertoire was sequenced with immunoSEQ multiplex PCR; TCRdb's copy has only in-frame clones and lacks some. The repertoire holds about 100,000 clones, just under 85% seen once, with about an eighth in the top ten. What was sequenced was peripheral blood. The clonotype originates from a man in his fifties or sixties with active or convalescent COVID-19.

This CDR3 reads CAWIEGTGSISPLHF. The CDR3, as DNA: TGTGCCTGGATCGAAGGTACAGGATCAATTTCACCCCTCCACTTT. This chain connects TRBV30 to TRBJ1-6, with a possible D match to TRBD1 (5 bases). The CDR3 sequence is 15 residues long. Germline values: CDR1 GTSNPN, CDR2 SVGIG (reference sequence). Trimming removed 4 bases from V and 9 bases from J, with 19 bases in between.